This is a list of T cell receptor beta chains from one sample in a study of T-cell memory formation after mild COVID-19. TCRdb passed the 5' RACE reads through MiXCR, listing each CDR3 protein once. The top ten hold 23% of the sample, which has about 190,000 distinct CDR3 sequences, over 20% seen once. The specimen was PBMCs or a T cell subset sorted from them (not recorded which). These receptors were taken from an adult woman who had mild COVID-19 (a few samples of this study predate the infection). Cell type and time point are not known. CDR3s include the opening cysteine and the closing phenylalanine or tryptophan. A D gene is named only where the DNA matches it firmly. Clone size appears in some rows only: once, few, many, or a class for an expanded clone.

V gene: TRBV4-2
clone size: few
D gene: NA
J gene: TRBJ2-1
CDR3 DNA: TGTGCCAGCAGCCAAGATCGGAGTTGGGACTCCTACAATGAGCAGTTCTTC
CDR3 protein: CASSQDRSWDSYNEQFF

V gene: TRBV5-5
clone size: NA
D gene: NA
J gene: TRBJ1-1
CDR3 DNA: TGTGCCAGCAGCCTCCAGGGAATGAACACTGAAGCTTTCTTT
CDR3 protein: CASSLQGMNTEAFF

V gene: TRBV5-1
clone size: NA
D gene: NA
J gene: TRBJ1-1
CDR3 DNA: TGCGCCAGCAGCTTAGACGGGAAGGGCACTGAAGCTTTCTTT
CDR3 protein: CASSLDGKGTEAFF

V gene: TRBV11-2
clone size: few
D gene: NA
J gene: TRBJ2-2
CDR3 DNA: TGTGCCAGCAGCTTAGAAGGCAGAGCGAACACCGGGGAGCTGTTTTTT
CDR3 protein: CASSLEGRANTGELFF

V gene: TRBV6-5
clone size: once
D gene: TRBD1
J gene: TRBJ1-1
CDR3 DNA: TGTGCCACCAAAGACAGGGGGTATAGTAGGAACACTGAAGCTTTCTTT
CDR3 protein: CATKDRGYSRNTEAFF

V gene: TRBV7-6
clone size: few
D gene: NA
J gene: TRBJ2-3
CDR3 DNA: TGTGCCAGCAGCTTAGGTGCTATGGGGGCAGATACGCAGTATTTT
CDR3 protein: CASSLGAMGADTQYF

V gene: TRBV5-1
clone size: few
D gene: TRBD2
J gene: TRBJ2-5
CDR3 DNA: TGCGCCAGCTCTGCGGGAGTGGAGACCCAGTACTTC
CDR3 protein: CASSAGVETQYF

V gene: TRBV6-5
clone size: few
D gene: NA
J gene: TRBJ2-5
CDR3 DNA: TGTGCCAGCAGTTCGGCCAATCAAGAGACCCAGTACTTC
CDR3 protein: CASSSANQETQYF

V gene: TRBV29-1
clone size: few
D gene: NA
J gene: TRBJ1-1
CDR3 DNA: TGCAGCGTTGGAATAATAACGGAAGCTTTCTTT
CDR3 protein: CSVGIITEAFF

V gene: TRBV7-9
clone size: NA
D gene: NA
J gene: TRBJ1-5
CDR3 DNA: TGTGCCAGCAGCAATACCGGGAGCAATCAGCCCCAGCATTTT
CDR3 protein: CASSNTGSNQPQHF

V gene: TRBV24-1
clone size: few
D gene: TRBD2
J gene: TRBJ2-3
CDR3 DNA: TGTGCCACCAGTGAATCGGGAGGGCCAGATACGCAGTATTTT
CDR3 protein: CATSESGGPDTQYF

V gene: TRBV12-3/TRBV12-4
clone size: few
D gene: TRBD2
J gene: TRBJ2-1
CDR3 DNA: TGTGCCAGCAGTCCTCTAGCGGGGGGGCCCAATGAGCAGTTCTTC
CDR3 protein: CASSPLAGGPNEQFF

V gene: TRBV20-1
clone size: few
D gene: TRBD1
J gene: TRBJ1-1
CDR3 DNA: TGCAGTGCCACCGGGACAGTGAACACTGAAGCTTTCTTT
CDR3 protein: CSATGTVNTEAFF

V gene: TRBV20-1
clone size: NA
D gene: TRBD2
J gene: TRBJ2-1
CDR3 DNA: TGCAGTGCTAGTCTTCCGTACACTAGCGGGAGAGTCTACAATGAGCAGTTCTTC
CDR3 protein: CSASLPYTSGRVYNEQFF

V gene: TRBV5-6
clone size: NA
D gene: NA
J gene: TRBJ2-1
CDR3 DNA: TGTGCCAGCAGCATGCGGGGTTACAATGAGCAGTTCTTC
CDR3 protein: CASSMRGYNEQFF

V gene: TRBV5-1
clone size: many
D gene: NA
J gene: TRBJ2-7
CDR3 DNA: TGCGCCAGCAGCTTGGATAGTCACGAGCAGTACTTC
CDR3 protein: CASSLDSHEQYF

V gene: TRBV2
clone size: NA
D gene: NA
J gene: TRBJ2-7
CDR3 DNA: TGTGCCAGTCTTCCGGGACCGCTGACCTACGAGCAGTACTTC
CDR3 protein: CASLPGPLTYEQYF

V gene: TRBV14
clone size: few
D gene: NA
J gene: TRBJ2-2
CDR3 DNA: TGTGCCAGCAGCCACTCGGAAACTTCCGGCGGGGAGCTGTTTTTT
CDR3 protein: CASSHSETSGGELFF

V gene: TRBV13
clone size: few
D gene: TRBD2
J gene: TRBJ2-3
CDR3 DNA: TGTGCCAGCAGCTGCGGATCCGGGACTAGCGGAAGGGGTACGCAGTATTTT
CDR3 protein: CASSCGSGTSGRGTQYF

V gene: TRBV5-4
clone size: many
D gene: TRBD2
J gene: TRBJ2-2
CDR3 DNA: TGTGCCAGCAGCTTGGGGGGACTAGGGCTAAACACCGGGGAGCTGTTTTTT
CDR3 protein: CASSLGGLGLNTGELFF

V gene: TRBV30
clone size: NA
D gene: NA
J gene: TRBJ2-1
CDR3 DNA: TGTGCCTGGAGTGTACCCTACAATGAGCAGTTCTTC
CDR3 protein: CAWSVPYNEQFF

V gene: TRBV20-1
clone size: few
D gene: TRBD1
J gene: TRBJ2-7
CDR3 DNA: TGCAGTGCGGCCGCCGGGACAGGGCCCTCCTACGAGCAGTACTTC
CDR3 protein: CSAAAGTGPSYEQYF

V gene: TRBV12-3/TRBV12-4
clone size: NA
D gene: NA
J gene: TRBJ2-1
CDR3 DNA: TGTGCCAGCAGTTCAGGGGGGGCTGGTGAGCAGTTCTTC
CDR3 protein: CASSSGGAGEQFF

V gene: TRBV20-1
clone size: NA
D gene: TRBD2
J gene: TRBJ2-7
CDR3 DNA: TGCAGTGCTGCCAAGCGGGGCTTAGAGCAGTACTTC
CDR3 protein: CSAAKRGLEQYF

V gene: TRBV11-3
clone size: few
D gene: TRBD1
J gene: TRBJ2-1
CDR3 DNA: TGTGCCAGCAGCCTAGTCGGTCCGGGACAGGGGGCCTATGAGCAGTTCTTC
CDR3 protein: CASSLVGPGQGAYEQFF

V gene: TRBV6-1
clone size: NA
D gene: NA
J gene: TRBJ1-1
CDR3 DNA: TGTGCCAGCAGGAGGGGGGTTGAAGCTTTCTTT
CDR3 protein: CASRRGVEAFF

V gene: TRBV5-6
clone size: many
D gene: TRBD2
J gene: TRBJ2-3
CDR3 DNA: TGTGCCAGCAGCCCGAGACTAGCGGGTAGCACAGATACGCAGTATTTT
CDR3 protein: CASSPRLAGSTDTQYF

V gene: TRBV5-1
clone size: few
D gene: TRBD2
J gene: TRBJ2-7
CDR3 DNA: TGCGCCAGCAGCCTCGGACTAGCGGGAGAATACGAGCAGTACTTC
CDR3 protein: CASSLGLAGEYEQYF

V gene: TRBV7-9
clone size: NA
D gene: NA
J gene: TRBJ2-3
CDR3 DNA: TGTGCCAGCAGCTCTCTTGGGCGGGATAGCACAGATACGCAGTATTTT
CDR3 protein: CASSSLGRDSTDTQYF

V gene: TRBV15
clone size: NA
D gene: TRBD1
J gene: TRBJ1-2
CDR3 DNA: TGTGCCACCAGCAGAGGGAGGACAGGCAACTATGGCTACACCTTC
CDR3 protein: CATSRGRTGNYGYTF

V gene: TRBV7-9
clone size: NA
D gene: NA
J gene: TRBJ2-1
CDR3 DNA: TGTGCCAGCAGCCTTGGGGGGCTCCTTCTCAATGAGCAGTTCTTC
CDR3 protein: CASSLGGLLLNEQFF

V gene: TRBV20-1
clone size: few
D gene: TRBD1
J gene: TRBJ1-4
CDR3 DNA: TGCAGCCGGGACAGGGGAAGGGGGTCAACTAATGAAAAACTGTTTTTT
CDR3 protein: CSRDRGRGSTNEKLFF

V gene: TRBV4-2
clone size: few
D gene: NA
J gene: TRBJ1-5
CDR3 DNA: TGTGCCAGCAGCCAAGGCGACAGCCTGAAACGCAATCAGCCCCAGCATTTT
CDR3 protein: CASSQGDSLKRNQPQHF

V gene: TRBV7-9
clone size: NA
D gene: NA
J gene: TRBJ1-2
CDR3 DNA: TGTGCCAGCAGCTTTAATTCTATGGGGGGCGATGGCTACACCTTC
CDR3 protein: CASSFNSMGGDGYTF

V gene: TRBV5-5
clone size: few
D gene: NA
J gene: TRBJ2-5
CDR3 DNA: TGTGCCAGCAGCTCACAGGGACCGAGGGAGACCCAGTACTTC
CDR3 protein: CASSSQGPRETQYF

V gene: TRBV19
clone size: few
D gene: TRBD1
J gene: TRBJ2-7
CDR3 DNA: TGTGCCAGTAGTATCGTGGGACAGGGTCCCTACGAGCAGTACTTC
CDR3 protein: CASSIVGQGPYEQYF